This is a list of T cell receptor beta chains from one sample in a study of identical twins. TCRdb ran MiXCR on the 5' RACE reads and lists one entry per CDR3 protein. The sample has 690,000 or so distinct CDR3 sequences, over 8.5% seen once; the top ten hold approximately 0.96%. This same sample was also part of a study on yellow fever vaccine responses in identical twins.

Sequencing was done on a sample of PBMCs. The receptor set was obtained from a woman between 18 and 29 years old in good health. Each CDR3 is given with its conserved first and last residue. A D gene is named only where the DNA matches it firmly. Some rows mark clone size as missing; the rest say once, few, many or name a class of expanded clone.

D: TRBD2
V: TRBV3-1
size: many
J: TRBJ2-2
DNA: TGTGCCAGCAGCCTTAGCGGGAGCACCGGGGAGCTGTTTTTT
CDR3: CASSLSGSTGELFF

D: NA
V: TRBV5-1
size: NA
J: TRBJ1-5
DNA: TGCGCCAGCAGCTTGTGGCCAGATCAGCCCCAGCATTTT
CDR3: CASSLWPDQPQHF

D: NA
V: TRBV7-6
size: few
J: TRBJ2-5
DNA: TGTGCCAGCAGCCGCGACAGGACCATTATGGAGACCCAGTACTTC
CDR3: CASSRDRTIMETQYF

D: NA
V: TRBV10-3
size: few
J: TRBJ1-5
DNA: TGTGCCATCAGGGCAGGGGTTGATGCCAATCAGCCCCAGCATTTT
CDR3: CAIRAGVDANQPQHF

D: NA
V: TRBV7-9
size: NA
J: TRBJ2-4
DNA: TGTGCCAGCAGCTTAGCGGAAAACATTCAGTACTTC
CDR3: CASSLAENIQYF

D: NA
V: TRBV11-2
size: few
J: TRBJ2-7
DNA: TGTGCCAGCAGGTGGGAAAACGAGCAGTACTTC
CDR3: CASRWENEQYF

D: NA
V: TRBV4-3
size: few
J: TRBJ1-1
DNA: TGCGCCAGCAGCCAAGATGAGGCCTCTAGCCGTGAAGCTTTCTTT
CDR3: CASSQDEASSREAFF

D: NA
V: TRBV10-3
size: many
J: TRBJ2-1
DNA: TGTGCCAGCTCAGGACAGAACTACAATGAGCAGTTCTTC
CDR3: CASSGQNYNEQFF

D: TRBD2
V: TRBV6-2/TRBV6-3
size: NA
J: TRBJ2-1
DNA: TGTGCCAGCAGTTACCAACTAGCGGGAGGGCCGGGCAATGAGCAGTTCTTC
CDR3: CASSYQLAGGPGNEQFF

D: NA
V: TRBV18
size: few
J: TRBJ2-3
DNA: TGTGCCAGCTCACCACCGGCGGGGTTCACAGATACGCAGTATTTT
CDR3: CASSPPAGFTDTQYF

D: NA
V: TRBV6-1
size: few
J: TRBJ2-1
DNA: TGTGCCAGCAGACCCCTGAGGACTGTTGGCTACAATGAGCAGTTCTTC
CDR3: CASRPLRTVGYNEQFF

D: NA
V: TRBV10-3
size: many
J: TRBJ1-1
DNA: TGTGCCATCAGTGCAGGGAGCACTGAAGCTTTCTTT
CDR3: CAISAGSTEAFF

D: NA
V: TRBV3-1
size: NA
J: TRBJ1-1
DNA: TGTGCCAGCAGCCACGCGGCGAGGGGGACTGAAGCTTTCTTT
CDR3: CASSHAARGTEAFF

D: NA
V: TRBV20-1
size: many
J: TRBJ2-2
DNA: TGCAGTGGAATAAACCAACAAACGGGGCCCTACCCGTGGGAGCTGTTTTTT
CDR3: CSGINQQTGPYPWELFF

D: NA
V: TRBV28
size: many
J: TRBJ1-1
DNA: TGTGCCAGCAGTTTCGGAGGGGCGGACACTGAAGCTTTCTTT
CDR3: CASSFGGADTEAFF

D: NA
V: TRBV12-3/TRBV12-4
size: many
J: TRBJ1-6
DNA: TGTGCCAGCAGCCGAAGGAAGAGCTCCTATAATTCACCCCTCCACTTT
CDR3: CASSRRKSSYNSPLHF

D: NA
V: TRBV25-1
size: many
J: TRBJ1-5
DNA: TGTGCCAGCAGCCCGGTGCACAGCAATCAGCCCCAGCATTTT
CDR3: CASSPVHSNQPQHF

D: NA
V: TRBV10-3
size: many
J: TRBJ2-1
DNA: TGTGCCATCAGTGAGTTCGCGATTAGCTCCTACAATGAGCAGTTCTTC
CDR3: CAISEFAISSYNEQFF

D: NA
V: TRBV20-1
size: few
J: TRBJ2-7
DNA: TGCAGTGCTAGAGATCAGGGCAGGAGTACCTACGAGCAGTACTTC
CDR3: CSARDQGRSTYEQYF

D: NA
V: TRBV4-2
size: NA
J: TRBJ2-2
DNA: TGTGCCAGCAGCCAAGGGGGGAGTACAGTCGCCGGGGAGCTGTTTTTT
CDR3: CASSQGGSTVAGELFF

D: NA
V: TRBV4-3
size: NA
J: TRBJ2-5
DNA: TGCGCCAGCAGCCAAGAGTTCACCTTACAAGAGACCCAGTACTTC
CDR3: CASSQEFTLQETQYF

D: NA
V: TRBV6-5
size: NA
J: TRBJ1-2
DNA: TGTGCCAGCGGGTCAGGGGCGCCTGGCTACACCTTC
CDR3: CASGSGAPGYTF

D: NA
V: TRBV7-2
size: few
J: TRBJ2-1
DNA: TGTGCCAGCAGCTCTCAGCGGGTCTCCTACAATGAGCAGTTCTTC
CDR3: CASSSQRVSYNEQFF

D: NA
V: TRBV19
size: NA
J: TRBJ2-1
DNA: TGTGCCAGTAGTACGACGAGGAAGGGGGCGCGGGGTGAGCAGTTCTTC
CDR3: CASSTTRKGARGEQFF

D: TRBD2
V: TRBV20-1
size: NA
J: TRBJ2-1
DNA: TGCAGTGCTAGCCCTACTCTAACGGGGGGGCAATGGAATGAGCAGTTCTTC
CDR3: CSASPTLTGGQWNEQFF

D: NA
V: TRBV5-1
size: many
J: TRBJ2-4
DNA: TGCGCCAGCAGCCTGACAGGTCCAGACGTACTAGCCAAAAACATTCAGTACTTC
CDR3: CASSLTGPDVLAKNIQYF

D: TRBD1
V: TRBV10-2
size: few
J: TRBJ2-3
DNA: TGCGCCAGCAGTGAGTACCCAGGGGGTACAGATACGCAGTATTTT
CDR3: CASSEYPGGTDTQYF

D: TRBD1
V: TRBV3-1
size: NA
J: TRBJ1-5
DNA: TGTGCCAGCAGCCAAGATCTCGTTACAGGGGGCTATCAGCCCCAGCATTTT
CDR3: CASSQDLVTGGYQPQHF

D: TRBD2
V: TRBV20-1
size: many
J: TRBJ2-5
DNA: TGCAGTGCTAGAGCGGGAGGGCTTGGGTACCAAGAGACCCAGTACTTC
CDR3: CSARAGGLGYQETQYF

D: NA
V: TRBV5-1
size: many
J: TRBJ1-1
DNA: TGTGCCAGCAGCTTGACAGGAGGGGACACTGAAGCTTTCTTT
CDR3: CASSLTGGDTEAFF

D: TRBD2
V: TRBV20-1
size: many
J: TRBJ2-1
DNA: TGCAGTGCTAGCGCGGCAATTAGCGGGAGCTCCTACAATGAGCAGTTCTTC
CDR3: CSASAAISGSSYNEQFF

D: NA
V: TRBV4-3
size: few
J: TRBJ2-2
DNA: TGCGCCAGCAGCCGTTCAGCCGCTCCGAACACCGGGGAGCTGTTTTTT
CDR3: CASSRSAAPNTGELFF

D: TRBD1
V: TRBV4-3
size: many
J: TRBJ2-1
DNA: TGCGCCAGCAGCCAGAAGACAGGGAATGAGCAGTTCTTC
CDR3: CASSQKTGNEQFF

D: NA
V: TRBV2
size: many
J: TRBJ2-1
DNA: TGTGCCAGCCTCCGTATCCGGGGCAATGAGCAGTTCTTC
CDR3: CASLRIRGNEQFF

D: TRBD1
V: TRBV29-1
size: many
J: TRBJ2-1
DNA: TGCAGCGTTGAAGCTTTGACAGGGGACTTCAATGAGCAGTTCTTC
CDR3: CSVEALTGDFNEQFF

D: TRBD2
V: TRBV28
size: few
J: TRBJ2-2
DNA: TGTGCCAGCACCTCGGGACTAGTGGGTGGGGAGCTGTTTTTT
CDR3: CASTSGLVGGELFF

D: NA
V: TRBV3-1
size: NA
J: TRBJ2-2
DNA: TGTGCCAGCAGCCTCAACGGGGGCCCTAACACCGGGGAGCTGTTTTTT
CDR3: CASSLNGGPNTGELFF